This T cell receptor (beta chain) was identified during a study of lymphopenia after photon versus proton radiotherapy. Study results and limitations: After lymphocyte nadir, photon-treated repertoires showed oligoclonal expansion, especially CD8+ Temra. Larger post-nadir TCR diversity loss correlated inversely with survival in deceased patients.

Germline V lookup: CDR1 SEHNR, CDR2 FQNEAQ (reference sequence). V lost 3 bases and J 4 bases, leaving 12 bases between the germline ends. This CDR3 region has 15 residues. The protocol was immunoSEQ multiplex PCR, while the TCRdb copy is restricted to in-frame clones and leaves out a portion. The repertoire consists of 150,000 to 200,000 clones, with about 88% occurring once and the leading ten covering about 4.4%. Comments on this clone: Its antigen remains unidentified.

This receptor was obtained from a man aged 50 to 60 with gastric cancer. The chain uses TRBV7-9 and TRBJ2-2, with TRBD2 as a possible D gene (6 bases). Specimen: peripheral blood, collected from a patient treated with photon-based radiotherapy. The CDR3 reads CASSFGTPRTGELFF. The DNA of the CDR3 is TGTGCCAGCAGCTTCGGGACTCCACGCACCGGGGAGCTGTTTTTT. The variable domain in full, completed from reference TRBV7-9 and TRBJ2-2, reads DTGVSQNPRHKITKRGQNVTFRCDPISEHNRLYWYRQTLGQGPEFLTYFQNEAQLEKSRLLSDRFSAERPKGSFSTLEIQRTEQGDSAMYLCASSFGTPRTGELFFGEGSRLTVL.